The rows below give T cell receptor beta chains drawn from one sample of a study of T cell repertoires in cytomegalovirus infection. TCRdb reanalysed the reads using MiXCR and keeps one entry per CDR3 protein. Of hundreds of thousands of distinct CDR3 sequences in the sample, around a third were seen once. The antigens for these receptors are not known. The sample was cultured PBMCs, taken from culture after CMV antigen stimulation. The receptors here all came from a human donor in good health (CMV status not recorded). Some clones in this sample may be carry-over from other donors' samples. Each CDR3 is given with its conserved first and last residue. Fields, in order: J gene, V gene, clone size, D gene, CDR3 DNA, CDR3 protein. A D gene is named only where the DNA matches it firmly. A clone size is listed for some rows: how often the clone was seen (once, few, many), or a class if it is expanded.

j_gene: TRBJ2-1; v_gene: TRBV7-6; abundance: few; d_gene: TRBD2; CDR3nt: TGTGCCAGCAGCCAAGGACAAGTCCTCGGACTAGCGGGGGGAGAGGGGTCTGATAATGAGCAGTTCTTC; CDR3aa: CASSQGQVLGLAGGEGSDNEQFF
j_gene: TRBJ2-7; v_gene: TRBV4-1; abundance: .; d_gene: TRBD1; CDR3nt: TGCGCCAGCAGCCAAGATGGGACAGGGAGTGGCGAGCAGTACTTC; CDR3aa: CASSQDGTGSGEQYF
j_gene: TRBJ1-5; v_gene: TRBV19; abundance: .; d_gene: .; CDR3nt: TGTGCCAGTAGTATTGATTCAGGCCTGAATCAGCCCCAGCATTTT; CDR3aa: CASSIDSGLNQPQHF
j_gene: TRBJ1-1; v_gene: TRBV7-2; abundance: many; d_gene: TRBD1; CDR3nt: TGTGCCAGCACCCCGTCCGGGACAGAGAACACTGAAGCTTTCTTT; CDR3aa: CASTPSGTENTEAFF
j_gene: TRBJ2-3; v_gene: TRBV20-1; abundance: .; d_gene: .; CDR3nt: TGCAGTGCTAGAGTGGTCATCGCAGATACGCAGTATTTT; CDR3aa: CSARVVIADTQYF
j_gene: TRBJ2-1; v_gene: TRBV12-3/TRBV12-4; abundance: .; d_gene: .; CDR3nt: TGTGCCAGCAGTTTTAGTAGGAGTGGGGAGCAGTTCTTC; CDR3aa: CASSFSRSGEQFF
j_gene: TRBJ2-5; v_gene: TRBV7-2; abundance: many; d_gene: TRBD2; CDR3nt: TGTGCCAGCAGCTTAGTAGCAGCGGGGGGCCAAGAGACCCAGTACTTC; CDR3aa: CASSLVAAGGQETQYF
j_gene: TRBJ1-1; v_gene: TRBV24-1; abundance: once; d_gene: .; CDR3nt: TGTGCCACCAGTGACACGTACAGGGCTGCTACTGACACTGAAGCTTTCTTT; CDR3aa: CATSDTYRAATDTEAFF
j_gene: TRBJ1-2; v_gene: TRBV7-4; abundance: .; d_gene: .; CDR3nt: TGTGCCAGCACCCCCCGGGCAGATGGCTACACCTTC; CDR3aa: CASTPRADGYTF
j_gene: TRBJ1-2; v_gene: TRBV12-3/TRBV12-4; abundance: few; d_gene: TRBD1; CDR3nt: TGTGCCAGCAGACTTACAGGGGGCATGAGCTATGGCTACACCTTC; CDR3aa: CASRLTGGMSYGYTF
j_gene: TRBJ2-5; v_gene: TRBV4-1; abundance: .; d_gene: .; CDR3nt: TGCGCCAGCAGCCAATTGGGGTTCGGGACCCAGTACTTC; CDR3aa: CASSQLGFGTQYF
j_gene: TRBJ1-3; v_gene: TRBV12-3/TRBV12-4; abundance: few; d_gene: .; CDR3nt: TGTGCCAGCAGTTTTGGGGCAGGCCGGGCTGCTGGAAACACCATATATTTT; CDR3aa: CASSFGAGRAAGNTIYF
j_gene: TRBJ1-5; v_gene: TRBV18; abundance: once; d_gene: .; CDR3nt: TGTGCCAGCTCACCCGACAGAAGTGGCAATCAGCCCCAGCATTTT; CDR3aa: CASSPDRSGNQPQHF
j_gene: TRBJ1-6; v_gene: TRBV7-6; abundance: .; d_gene: .; CDR3nt: TGTGCCAGCTCGGGCGGTAGCTCACCCCTCCACTTT; CDR3aa: CASSGGSSPLHF
j_gene: TRBJ2-2; v_gene: TRBV6-1; abundance: few; d_gene: TRBD1; CDR3nt: TGTGCCAGCAGTATCCGGACAGGGAACACCGGGGAGCTGTTTTTT; CDR3aa: CASSIRTGNTGELFF
j_gene: TRBJ1-2; v_gene: TRBV20-1; abundance: .; d_gene: .; CDR3nt: TGCAGTGCTAGTGGGGGGGTCGGCTATGGCTACACCTTC; CDR3aa: CSASGGVGYGYTF
j_gene: TRBJ1-4; v_gene: TRBV4-2; abundance: .; d_gene: .; CDR3nt: TGTGCCAGCAGCCCGGCTCAGACTAATGAAAAACTGTTTTTT; CDR3aa: CASSPAQTNEKLFF
j_gene: TRBJ1-2; v_gene: TRBV7-2; abundance: few; d_gene: TRBD1; CDR3nt: TGTGCCAGCAGCTTAGCCGGGACAGGGGGTAGAGGCTACACCTTC; CDR3aa: CASSLAGTGGRGYTF
j_gene: TRBJ1-5; v_gene: TRBV6-1; abundance: many; d_gene: TRBD1; CDR3nt: TGTGCCAGCACCCCCGGGACAGGGTACAATCAGCCCCAGCATTTT; CDR3aa: CASTPGTGYNQPQHF
j_gene: TRBJ2-3; v_gene: TRBV9; abundance: .; d_gene: .; CDR3nt: TGTGCCAGCAGCCCACGGGTGTCAGGGGGGCTAGTCGCAGATACGCAGTATTTT; CDR3aa: CASSPRVSGGLVADTQYF
j_gene: TRBJ1-1; v_gene: TRBV12-3/TRBV12-4; abundance: many; d_gene: TRBD1; CDR3nt: TGTGCCAGCAGTTTAAGGGAGAGGGGGCTGAACCGAGGAACCACTGAAGCTTTCTTT; CDR3aa: CASSLRERGLNRGTTEAFF
j_gene: TRBJ2-4; v_gene: TRBV11-3; abundance: .; d_gene: TRBD2; CDR3nt: TGTGCCAGCAGCTTAGCAGGACGGCGGGGTTGGGGGGGAAACATTCAGTACTTC; CDR3aa: CASSLAGRRGWGGNIQYF
j_gene: TRBJ1-2; v_gene: TRBV12-3/TRBV12-4; abundance: few; d_gene: .; CDR3nt: TGTGCCAGCAAAAAAATGTCCGTGGGCTATGGCTACACCTTC; CDR3aa: CASKKMSVGYGYTF
j_gene: TRBJ2-3; v_gene: TRBV7-2; abundance: many; d_gene: .; CDR3nt: TGTGCCAGCAGCTTAATCCTTAGCACAGATACGCAGTATTTT; CDR3aa: CASSLILSTDTQYF
j_gene: TRBJ1-1; v_gene: TRBV20-1; abundance: few; d_gene: TRBD1; CDR3nt: TGCAGTGCTCCTATTTGGGACAGGCAAAACACTGAAGCTTTCTTT; CDR3aa: CSAPIWDRQNTEAFF
j_gene: TRBJ1-2; v_gene: TRBV29-1; abundance: .; d_gene: .; CDR3nt: TGCAGCGGGCTACGGGGCGGCTATGGCTACACCTTC; CDR3aa: CSGLRGGYGYTF
j_gene: TRBJ1-5; v_gene: TRBV28; abundance: .; d_gene: TRBD1; CDR3nt: TGTGCCAGCACCTCGGGACAGGACCTAGGGGGGCCCCAGCATTTT; CDR3aa: CASTSGQDLGGPQHF
j_gene: TRBJ2-7; v_gene: TRBV6-2/TRBV6-3; abundance: .; d_gene: .; CDR3nt: TGTGCCTGCAGTTATCAAACTGGCGAGCAGTACTTC; CDR3aa: CACSYQTGEQYF
j_gene: TRBJ2-1; v_gene: TRBV6-2/TRBV6-3; abundance: .; d_gene: TRBD2; CDR3nt: TGTGCCAGCAGTTACTCGACTAGCGGGAGGGCCAGGCACAATGAGCAGTTCTTC; CDR3aa: CASSYSTSGRARHNEQFF
j_gene: TRBJ2-4; v_gene: TRBV7-2; abundance: many; d_gene: TRBD1; CDR3nt: TGTGCCAGCAGCCTACGCCGGGACAGGGGCCTAGCCAAAAACATTCAGTACTTC; CDR3aa: CASSLRRDRGLAKNIQYF
j_gene: TRBJ2-6; v_gene: TRBV19; abundance: .; d_gene: TRBD1; CDR3nt: TGTGCCAGCACAGGGGCGGCTGGGGCCAACGTCCTGACTTTC; CDR3aa: CASTGAAGANVLTF
j_gene: TRBJ1-4; v_gene: TRBV19; abundance: few; d_gene: .; CDR3nt: TGTGCCAGTAGTATAGACCCCGGGGGAGCAACTAATGAAAAACTGTTTTTT; CDR3aa: CASSIDPGGATNEKLFF
j_gene: TRBJ2-3; v_gene: TRBV5-1; abundance: .; d_gene: .; CDR3nt: TGCGCCAGCAGCCCGGGGCCCGCCGAAGATACGCAGTATTTT; CDR3aa: CASSPGPAEDTQYF
j_gene: TRBJ2-1; v_gene: TRBV20-1; abundance: .; d_gene: .; CDR3nt: TGCAGTGCTACGGGGCCGGGGGCTTACAATGAGCAGTTCTTC; CDR3aa: CSATGPGAYNEQFF
j_gene: TRBJ2-5; v_gene: TRBV7-9; abundance: .; d_gene: .; CDR3nt: TGTGCCAGCAGCTTAAGGGAAGGCGGGACCCAGTACTTC; CDR3aa: CASSLREGGTQYF
j_gene: TRBJ1-1; v_gene: TRBV7-8; abundance: many; d_gene: .; CDR3nt: TGTGCCAGCAGCTCACGACCTGCGAACACTGAAGCTTTCTTT; CDR3aa: CASSSRPANTEAFF
j_gene: TRBJ2-1; v_gene: TRBV18; abundance: .; d_gene: TRBD2; CDR3nt: TGTGCCAGCTCACCACTAGCGGGGGGGCAAAATGAGCAGTTCTTC; CDR3aa: CASSPLAGGQNEQFF
j_gene: TRBJ1-5; v_gene: TRBV18; abundance: .; d_gene: TRBD1; CDR3nt: TGTGCCAGCTCACCCGGGACAGGGGGTGGTAGCAATCAGCCCCAGCATTTT; CDR3aa: CASSPGTGGGSNQPQHF
j_gene: TRBJ1-1; v_gene: TRBV11-2; abundance: .; d_gene: .; CDR3nt: TGTGCCAGCGATACGGGGAACACTGAAGCTTTCTTT; CDR3aa: CASDTGNTEAFF
j_gene: TRBJ2-7; v_gene: TRBV19; abundance: .; d_gene: TRBD1; CDR3nt: TGTGCCAGTAGGGAGACAGGGAGTTCCTACGAGCAGTACTTC; CDR3aa: CASRETGSSYEQYF
j_gene: TRBJ1-1; v_gene: TRBV12-3/TRBV12-4; abundance: few; d_gene: .; CDR3nt: TGTGCCAGCTCCGCGAGGGCCGGACAGCTGATTATGAACACTGAAGCTTTCTTT; CDR3aa: CASSARAGQLIMNTEAFF
j_gene: TRBJ2-5; v_gene: TRBV7-2; abundance: few; d_gene: TRBD2; CDR3nt: TGTGCCAGCAGCTTAGACCCTGTAGGCGGGAGGGCCCAAGAGACCCAGTACTTC; CDR3aa: CASSLDPVGGRAQETQYF
j_gene: TRBJ2-3; v_gene: TRBV7-9; abundance: .; d_gene: TRBD1; CDR3nt: TGTGCCAGCAGCTTAGCACAGGGGGTAGCAGATACGCAGTATTTT; CDR3aa: CASSLAQGVADTQYF
j_gene: TRBJ2-7; v_gene: TRBV11-2; abundance: .; d_gene: TRBD1; CDR3nt: TGTGCCAGCAGCTTATTCTTGGGACAGACCTACGAGCAGTACTTC; CDR3aa: CASSLFLGQTYEQYF
j_gene: TRBJ2-7; v_gene: TRBV18; abundance: .; d_gene: .; CDR3nt: TGTGCCAGCTCACCACTTACAGGGAACTACGAGCAGTACTTC; CDR3aa: CASSPLTGNYEQYF
j_gene: TRBJ2-7; v_gene: TRBV7-2; abundance: few; d_gene: TRBD2; CDR3nt: TGTGCCAGCAGCTTAGCTAACGCGCGGGGGGAAGCGGCCCAGCGGAGGTTACAGTACTTC; CDR3aa: CASSLANARGEAAQRRLQYF
j_gene: TRBJ1-1; v_gene: TRBV11-2; abundance: few; d_gene: TRBD1; CDR3nt: TGTGCCAGCAGCTTGGACCGGACAGGGTTGAACACTGAAGCTTTCTTT; CDR3aa: CASSLDRTGLNTEAFF
j_gene: TRBJ2-2; v_gene: TRBV28; abundance: .; d_gene: .; CDR3nt: TGTGCCAGCAGTTTTTATGGGAAAGCCGGGGAGCTGTTTTTT; CDR3aa: CASSFYGKAGELFF
j_gene: TRBJ1-2; v_gene: TRBV12-3/TRBV12-4; abundance: few; d_gene: .; CDR3nt: TGTGCCAGCAGTTTAGGAACAGCGAGCTCGGGCTACACCTTC; CDR3aa: CASSLGTASSGYTF
j_gene: TRBJ2-3; v_gene: TRBV7-6; abundance: few; d_gene: .; CDR3nt: TGTGCCAGCAGCCGATCTAGAATTTCAGATACGCAGTATTTT; CDR3aa: CASSRSRISDTQYF